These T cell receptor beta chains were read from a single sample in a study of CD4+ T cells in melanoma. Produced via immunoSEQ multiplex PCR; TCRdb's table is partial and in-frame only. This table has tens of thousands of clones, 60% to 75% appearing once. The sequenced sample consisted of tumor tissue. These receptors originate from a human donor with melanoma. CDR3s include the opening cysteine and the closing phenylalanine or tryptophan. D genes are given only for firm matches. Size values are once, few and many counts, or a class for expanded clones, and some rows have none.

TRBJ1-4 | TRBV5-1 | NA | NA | CASKRTGAGYEKLFF | TGCGCCAGCAAACGGACGGGGGCTGGATATGAAAAACTGTTTTTT
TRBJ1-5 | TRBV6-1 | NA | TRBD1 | CASSETTGGGQPQHF | TGTGCCAGCAGTGAAACAACAGGGGGCGGCCAGCCCCAGCATTTT
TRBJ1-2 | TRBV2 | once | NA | CASILRDYGYTF | TGTGCCAGCATTTTGAGGGACTATGGCTACACCTTC
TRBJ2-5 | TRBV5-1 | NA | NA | CASSLLGSSAGQETQYF | TGCGCCAGCAGCTTGTTGGGGTCTAGCGCGGGTCAAGAGACCCAGTACTTC
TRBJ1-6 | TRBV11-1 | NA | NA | CASSFVVGGSGNSPLHF | TGTGCCAGCAGCTTCGTGGTAGGAGGCTCTGGTAATTCACCCCTCCACTTT
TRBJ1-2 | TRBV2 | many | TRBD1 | CASMGQGNSRRGYTF | TGTGCCAGCATGGGACAGGGGAATAGTCGGCGTGGCTACACCTTC
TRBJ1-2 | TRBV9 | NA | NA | CASSLGGWGGGYTF | TGTGCCAGCAGCTTAGGGGGATGGGGGGGTGGCTACACCTTC
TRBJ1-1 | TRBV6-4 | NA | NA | CASRDSNTEAFF | TGTGCCAGCAGGGACAGTAACACTGAAGCTTTCTTT
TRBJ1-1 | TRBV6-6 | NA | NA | CASSYTGETEAFF | TGTGCCAGCAGTTACACAGGAGAGACTGAAGCTTTCTTT
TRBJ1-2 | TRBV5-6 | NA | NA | CASSPWGVGYTF | TGTGCCAGCAGCCCCTGGGGGGTTGGCTACACCTTC
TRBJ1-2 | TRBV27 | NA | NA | CASRRTGIYGYTF | TGTGCCAGCAGGCGTACAGGCATCTATGGCTACACCTTC
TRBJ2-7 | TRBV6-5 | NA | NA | CASSPPGTFTYEQYF | TGTGCCAGCAGCCCTCCCGGGACATTCACCTACGAGCAGTACTTC
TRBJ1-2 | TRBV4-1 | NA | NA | CASSRRHGGALTLTNYGYTF | TGCGCCAGCAGCCGGCGGCATGGGGGGGCGCTAACCCTGACTAACTATGGCTACACCTTC
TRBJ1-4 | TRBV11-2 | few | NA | CASSYDLTTNEKLFF | TGTGCCAGCAGTTACGACTTGACAACTAATGAAAAACTGTTTTTT
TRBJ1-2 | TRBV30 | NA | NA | CALQDINYGYTF | TGTGCCTTACAAGACATCAACTATGGCTACACCTTC
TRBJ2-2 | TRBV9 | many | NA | CASSVRGGTGTGELFF | TGTGCCAGCAGCGTACGAGGAGGGACGGGGACCGGGGAGCTGTTTTTT
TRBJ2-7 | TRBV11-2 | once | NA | CASSLEGTRYEQYF | TGTGCCAGCAGCTTAGAGGGGACAAGGTACGAGCAGTACTTC
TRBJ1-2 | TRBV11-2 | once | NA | CASSPLVADYGYTF | TGTGCCAGCAGCCCGCTCGTGGCGGACTATGGCTACACCTTC
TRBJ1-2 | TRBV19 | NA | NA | CASSIQGFYGYTF | TGTGCCAGTAGTATACAGGGGTTTTATGGCTACACCTTC
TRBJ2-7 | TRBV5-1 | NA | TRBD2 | CASSLVGLADPHSYEQYF | TGCGCCAGCAGCCTGGTGGGACTAGCGGACCCACACTCCTACGAGCAGTACTTC
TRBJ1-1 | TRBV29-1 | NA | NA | CSVVFQNTEAFF | TGCAGCGTTGTTTTCCAGAACACTGAAGCTTTCTTT
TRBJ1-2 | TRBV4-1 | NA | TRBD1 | CASSQEATGGGYGYTF | TGCGCCAGCAGCCAAGAGGCCACAGGGGGCGGCTATGGCTACACCTTC
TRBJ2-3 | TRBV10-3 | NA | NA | CAISGGPGGTDTQYF | TGTGCCATCAGTGGGGGTCCGGGGGGCACAGATACGCAGTATTTT
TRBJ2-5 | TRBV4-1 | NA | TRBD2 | CASSQEGGLAGGQETQYF | TGCGCCAGCAGCCAAGAGGGGGGACTAGCGGGGGGGCAAGAGACCCAGTACTTC
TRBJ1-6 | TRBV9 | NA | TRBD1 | CASSPRDRNSPLHF | TGTGCCAGCAGCCCCCGGGACAGGAATTCACCCCTCCACTTT